Given below is one TCR beta chain in context. The antigen is not known. TCRdb's copy holds only in-frame clones and misses some; the assay was immunoSEQ multiplex PCR. The repertoire has some 20,000 clones, about 86% of them found once; the top ten carry around a quarter. The CDR3 is made up of 15 amino acids. Per germline, CDR1 MNHNS and CDR2 SASEGT. Trimming removed 5 bases at V and 3 bases at J, with 14 bases between. The data were taken from a study of OX40 agonist ivuxolimab in advanced cancers. At the level of the study: Allowance was made for prior anti-PD-1, anti-PD-L1 or anti-CTLA-4 therapy, and roughly 40% had some.

General observations from the study: In the 0.1 to 3.0 mg/kg range, CD4+ and CD8+ blood T cells had expanded clonally by week 6. What antigens the expanded peripheral T cells recognized was never established.

This receptor was identified in an adult with an advanced solid tumor such as melanoma, head and neck, liver or kidney cancer. The chain joins TRBV6-1 to TRBJ2-1, with a tentative D call TRBD1 (6 bases). Sequencing was performed on CD4+ or CD8+ T cells sorted from blood, taken in a trial of the OX40 agonist ivuxolimab. CDR3: CASSKKGVIYNEQFF. In DNA, the CDR3 is TGTGCCAGCAGTAAAAAGGGGGTCATCTACAATGAGCAGTTCTTC.